This TCR beta chain was sequenced in a study of beta chain features in type 1 diabetes. Findings of the study overall: Among patients with Type 1 diabetes, TCRB CDR3s were moderately but significantly shorter in every one of the four CD4+ subsets.

The investigators reverse transcribed all of the isolated RNA, so they sequenced expressed TCRB transcripts. Data came from immunoSEQ multiplex PCR; TCRdb stores just in-frame clones and leaves some out. The table shows under 400,000 clones, with over 9.5% occurring only once. Concerning this clone: Antigen: not known.

Sequencing input: naive CD4+ T cells from blood. This TCR was recovered from a man between 18 and 29 years old in good health.

This CDR3 is CASSIRGKITEAFF. The CDR3 DNA is TGTGCCAGTAGTATTCGGGGGAAAATCACTGAAGCTTTCTTT. This chain links TRBV19 with TRBJ1-1; maybe TRBD1 (5 bases). Germline V gene lookup returns CDR1 LNHDA and CDR2 SQIVND (reference sequence). Trimming cost V 3 bases and J 4 bases, with 12 bases left between them. The CDR3 runs to 14 residues.